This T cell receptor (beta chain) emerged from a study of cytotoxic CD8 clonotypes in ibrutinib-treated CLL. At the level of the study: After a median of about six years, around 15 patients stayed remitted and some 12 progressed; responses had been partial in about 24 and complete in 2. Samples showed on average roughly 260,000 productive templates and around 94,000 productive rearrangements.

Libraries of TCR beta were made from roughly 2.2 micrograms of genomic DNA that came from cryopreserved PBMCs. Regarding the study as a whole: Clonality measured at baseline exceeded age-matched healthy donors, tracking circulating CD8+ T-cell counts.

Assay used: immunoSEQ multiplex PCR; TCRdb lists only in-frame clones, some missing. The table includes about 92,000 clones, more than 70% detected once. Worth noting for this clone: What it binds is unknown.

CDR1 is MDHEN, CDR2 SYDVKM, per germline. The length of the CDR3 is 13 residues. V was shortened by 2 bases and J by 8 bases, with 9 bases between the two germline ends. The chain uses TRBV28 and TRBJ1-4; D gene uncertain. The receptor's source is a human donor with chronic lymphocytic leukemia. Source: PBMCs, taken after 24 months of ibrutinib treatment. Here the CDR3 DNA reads TGTGCCAGCAGTTTAAACCCCGGGGAAAAACTGTTTTTT. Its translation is CASSLNPGEKLFF.